Shown below are 20 T cell receptor beta chains from a single sample sequenced in a study of blood T cell repertoires in COVID-19. Using immunoSEQ multiplex PCR, the repertoire was profiled, and TCRdb retains in-frame clones only, with some absent. The profile covers roughly 400,000 clones, with just under 90% appearing a single time and approximately 9.3% taken by the ten largest. The material sequenced was PBMCs or T cells enriched from blood (not recorded which). These receptors were obtained from a woman between 50 and 59 years old who had recovered from COVID-19.

The V and J genes are TRBV28 and TRBJ2-3; D uncertain. V lost 4 bases to trimming and J lost 4 bases, with 9 bases between them. Looked up from germline, CDR1 is MDHEN and CDR2 is SYDVKM. The length of the CDR3 is 13 residues. The CDR3 DNA sequence: TGTGCCAGCAGTTCCAGGATGCCAGATACGCAGTATTTT. It encodes CASSSRMPDTQYF.

The rearrangement uses TRBV3-1 (or the pseudogene TRBV3-2) and TRBJ1-2; tentatively, D is TRBD1 (5 bases). The CDR3 covers 14 residues. V was trimmed by 7 bases and J by 10 bases, leaving 22 bases between them. Germline-derived CDR1 and CDR2 are LGHDT and YNNKEL (reference sequence). CDR3 DNA sequence: TGTGCCAGCACCTCCCACAGGAACCAACCAACCTACACCTTC. Its translation is CASTSHRNQPTYTF.

The chain links TRBV7-9 to TRBJ1-4; D ambiguous. The CDR3 has 13 amino acids. Between the trimmed V and J ends, which lost 6 bases and 8 bases, there was a span of 13 bases. CDR1 and CDR2 from the germline V gene are SEHNR and FQNEAQ (reference sequence). The CDR3 loop reads CASRISNAEKLFF. The CDR3 DNA reads as TGTGCCAGCAGGATTTCTAACGCGGAAAAACTGTTTTTT.

The sample holds one count of this clone. This rearrangement joins TRBV7-2 to TRBJ1-5; D is possibly TRBD1 (5 bases). With 1 base removed from V and 7 bases from J, the gap between germline ends came to 5 bases. The CDR3 totals 12 residues. The germline gives CDR1 SGHTA, CDR2 FQGNSA. The CDR3 sequence: CASSLDRQPQHF. The CDR3 DNA sequence: TGTGCCAGCAGCTTAGACAGGCAGCCCCAGCATTTT.

The CDR3 loop reads CASSFQGVQVPSILHF. The DNA of the CDR3 is TGTGCCAGCAGCTTTCAGGGGGTACAGGTGCCTTCGATCCTCCACTTT. This sequence joins TRBV5-6 and TRBJ1-6; TRBD1 matches at 7 bases. The V gene end was trimmed by 2 bases and the J gene end by 15 bases; junction bases not matched to a gene: 17. The germline CDR1 and CDR2 sequences are SGHDT and YYEEEE. The CDR3 totals 16 residues.

The sample holds a few counts of this clone. V and J are TRBV30 and TRBJ1-5; D unclear. The CDR3 contains 14 residues. CDR1 and CDR2 from the germline V gene are GTSNPN and SVGIG (reference sequence). Trimming left V 2 bases short and J 2 bases short, with 10 bases between. For the CDR3, the DNA is TGTGCCTGGAGTTCGGCAGGCGGCAATCAGCCCCAGCATTTT. Translated: CAWSSAGGNQPQHF.

V and J are TRBV7-8 and TRBJ1-5; TRBD1 might be the D (5 bases). The CDR3 runs to 13 residues. Germline values: CDR1 SGHVS, CDR2 FQNEAQ. With 7 bases removed from V and 4 bases from J, the gap between germline ends came to 11 bases. As DNA, the CDR3 is TGTGCCAGCACCTTCGACAGAAATCAGCCCCAGCATTTT. It is translated as CASTFDRNQPQHF.

CDR3 loop: CASSLLRGRADTQYF. CDR3 in DNA: TGTGCCAGCAGCCTATTGCGGGGCAGGGCGGATACGCAGTATTTT. The chain has TRBV6-5 and TRBJ2-3, with a tentative D call TRBD2 (6 bases). V was cut by 6 bases and J by 6 bases, with 19 bases left in between. The CDR3 is 15 amino acids. Germline assignment: CDR1 MNHEY and CDR2 SVGAGI.

In DNA, the CDR3 is TGTGCCAGCAGCGTAGACCTAGCCGGGTACAATGAGCAGTTCTTC. It yields the protein CASSVDLAGYNEQFF. V is TRBV9 and J is TRBJ2-1; D perhaps matches TRBD2 (5 bases). V shed 0 bases and J shed 4 bases, with 11 bases lying between them. The germline V gene encodes CDR1 SGDLS and CDR2 YYNGEE. This CDR3 region has 15 residues.

The table lists this clone with a count of one. This chain connects TRBV5-1 to TRBJ2-3, with 8 nucleotides matching TRBD2. V lost 4 bases to trimming and J lost 3 bases; unmatched junction nucleotides: 10. CDR1 and CDR2 from the germline V gene are SGHRS and YFSETQ. The length of the CDR3 is 16 residues. The CDR3 region has the DNA TGCGCCAGCAGCACAGAAATAGCGGGGAGTACAGATACGCAGTATTTT. This translates into CASSTEIAGSTDTQYF.

The rearrangement links TRBV3-1 (or the pseudogene TRBV3-2) to TRBJ1-1; D gene uncertain. This CDR3 region has 14 residues. Trimming took off 3 bases at V and 4 bases at J, with 12 bases between the two ends. Germline V CDR1 and CDR2: LGHDT, YNNKEL (reference sequence). The CDR3 DNA reads TGTGCCAGCAGCCAGGCGACGCGGGCCACTGAAGCTTTCTTT. Translated, it gives CASSQATRATEAFF.

The V and J genes are TRBV6-5 and TRBJ1-4; 8 positions match TRBD1. CDR1 is MNHEY, CDR2 SVGAGI, per germline. Losses at the gene ends were 10 bases for V and 5 bases for J; bases not matched to a gene: 9. The CDR3 runs to 14 residues. The CDR3 DNA reads TGTGCCACCGTTGGACAGGGAGGGAATGAAAAACTGTTTTTT. Protein sequence: CATVGQGGNEKLFF.

This chain uses TRBV6-1 with TRBJ1-3; D unresolved. CDR3 length equals 15 residues. Germline loops: CDR1 MNHNS, CDR2 SASEGT. V was pared by 0 bases and J by 4 bases, with 10 bases between. The CDR3 loop reads CASSEAGSWGNTIYF. The CDR3 bases are TGTGCCAGCAGTGAAGCGGGCTCTTGGGGAAACACCATATATTTT.

The CDR3 DNA sequence: TGCGCCAGCAGCCCGGTCGGGGGGGTTAGCTACGAGCAGTACTTC. Translating gives CASSPVGGVSYEQYF. The genes are TRBV5-1 and TRBJ2-7; TRBD2 aligns across 8 bases. V was clipped by 4 bases and J by 3 bases; unmatched bases: 9. The CDR3 spans 15 residues. Germline values: CDR1 SGHRS, CDR2 YFSETQ.

The V and J genes are TRBV2 and TRBJ2-3, with D perhaps matching TRBD2 (6 bases). CDR1 is SNHLY, CDR2 FYNNEI, per germline. Trimming pared 5 bases from V and 4 bases from J, leaving 16 bases between. The CDR3 contains 15 residues. The CDR3, as DNA: TGTGCCAGCAGTAGGCAGCCCGGAGGGGCAGATACGCAGTATTTT. Translating it yields CASSRQPGGADTQYF.

This clone was counted a few times. The V call is TRBV4-1, the J call TRBJ1-1, with 8 bases fitting TRBD1. CDR1 MGHRA and CDR2 YSYEKL come from the germline V gene. CDR3 length equals 16 residues. V dropped 5 bases and J dropped 0; count of bases not matched to a gene: 8. The CDR3: CASSLIGQGMNTEAFF. The CDR3 DNA follows: TGCGCCAGCAGCTTGATCGGACAGGGCATGAACACTGAAGCTTTCTTT.

The V call is TRBV5-5, the J call TRBJ2-3, with 7 bases that match TRBD2. The CDR3 loop spans 15 amino acids. Per germline, CDR1 SGHKS and CDR2 YYEKEE (reference sequence). V was pared by 2 bases and J by 0 bases, with 3 bases of the junction left unmatched. CDR3 sequence: CASSFELASTDTQYF. In nucleotides, the CDR3 is TGTGCCAGCAGCTTCGAACTAGCGAGCACAGATACGCAGTATTTT. Using reference TRBV5-5 and TRBJ2-3 for the parts outside the CDR3, the full variable domain is DAGVTQSPTHLIKTRGQQVTLRCSPISGHKSVSWYQQVLGQGPQFIFQYYEKEERGRGNFPDRFSARQFPNYSSELNVNALLLGDSALYLCASSFELASTDTQYFGPGTRLTVL.

This clone appeared a few times. The chain couples TRBV7-3 to TRBJ1-1, with 8 bases identical to TRBD1. CDR1 and CDR2 (germline): SGHTA, FQGTGA. The CDR3 contains 14 residues. Unmatched junction bases numbered 4, after V lost 2 bases and J lost 5 bases. The CDR3 DNA is TGTGCCAGCAGCTTACAGGGGGCTAAGACTGAAGCTTTCTTT. Its protein product is CASSLQGAKTEAFF.

The sample holds one count of this clone. Sequence at one end of the junction differs from germline and may be a read error. The V gene is TRBV7-3, the J gene TRBJ1-4; possible D gene TRBD1, 5 bases. Germline assignment: CDR1 SGHTA and CDR2 FQGTGA. The CDR3 spans 10 residues. DNA of the CDR3: TGCGACAGATCAAATGAAAAACTGTTTTTT. This translates into CDRSNEKLFF.

This clone was seen once. The V and J genes are TRBV18 and TRBJ2-7, with a possible D match to TRBD1 (5 bases). V lost 2 bases, J lost 4 bases, and 15 bases lay in between. The germline V gene encodes CDR1 KGHSH and CDR2 LQKENI. The CDR3 length is 15 residues. The CDR3 is CASSPKAGFSYEQYF. The DNA of the CDR3 is TGTGCCAGCTCACCAAAGGCAGGGTTTTCTTACGAGCAGTACTTC.